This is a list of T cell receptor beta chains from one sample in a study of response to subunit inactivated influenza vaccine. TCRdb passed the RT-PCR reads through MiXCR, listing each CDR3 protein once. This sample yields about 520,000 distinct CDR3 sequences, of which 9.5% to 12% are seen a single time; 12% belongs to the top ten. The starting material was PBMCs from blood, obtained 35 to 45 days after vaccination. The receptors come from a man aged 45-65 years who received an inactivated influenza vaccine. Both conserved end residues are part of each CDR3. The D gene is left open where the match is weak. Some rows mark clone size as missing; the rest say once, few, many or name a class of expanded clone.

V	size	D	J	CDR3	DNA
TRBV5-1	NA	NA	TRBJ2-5	CASSSGRDQETQYF	TGCGCCAGCAGCTCCGGACGGGATCAAGAGACCCAGTACTTC
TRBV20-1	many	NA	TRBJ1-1	CSASYDGLNTEAFF	TGCAGTGCTAGTTATGACGGGTTGAACACTGAAGCTTTCTTT
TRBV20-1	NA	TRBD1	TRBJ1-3	CSGETGDYSGNTIYF	TGCAGTGGGGAGACAGGGGACTACTCTGGAAACACCATATATTTT
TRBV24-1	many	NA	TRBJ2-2	CATSDLGGTGELFF	TGTGCCACCAGTGATCTAGGAGGGACCGGGGAGCTGTTTTTT
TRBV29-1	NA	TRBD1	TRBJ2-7	CSVRDRPSYEQYF	TGCAGCGTTCGGGACAGGCCATCCTACGAGCAGTACTTC
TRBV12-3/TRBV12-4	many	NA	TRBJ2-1	CASSLNGRGSSYNEQFF	TGTGCCAGCAGTCTAAACGGGAGAGGGAGCTCCTACAATGAGCAGTTCTTC
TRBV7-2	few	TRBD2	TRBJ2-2	CASSPGLFNTGELFF	TGTGCCAGCAGCCCGGGACTATTTAACACCGGGGAGCTGTTTTTT
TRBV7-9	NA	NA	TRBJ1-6	CASSRTGTPAHSPLHF	TGTGCCAGCAGCAGAACAGGGACCCCTGCGCATTCACCCCTCCACTTT
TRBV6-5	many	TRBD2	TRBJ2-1	CASSYSAGVLNEQFF	TGTGCCAGCAGTTACTCAGCGGGAGTTCTCAATGAGCAGTTCTTC
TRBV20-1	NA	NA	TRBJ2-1	CSAKTSTRYNEQFF	TGCAGTGCCAAAACTAGCACCAGATACAATGAGCAGTTCTTC
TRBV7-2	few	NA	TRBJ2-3	CASSRDWDTDTQYF	TGTGCCAGCAGCCGGGACTGGGACACAGATACGCAGTATTTT
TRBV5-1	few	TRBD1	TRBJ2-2	CASSLGQGNGGELFF	TGCGCCAGCAGCTTGGGACAGGGCAACGGCGGGGAGCTGTTTTTT
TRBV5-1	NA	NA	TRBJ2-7	CASSSAGPTRSYEQYF	TGCGCCAGCAGCTCAGCCGGGCCCACCCGCTCCTACGAGCAGTACTTC
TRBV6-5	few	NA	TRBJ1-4	CASSYMGGIGEKLFF	TGTGCCAGCAGTTACATGGGGGGCATCGGTGAAAAACTGTTTTTT
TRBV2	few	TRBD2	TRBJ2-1	CASSEAGGGTAADEQFF	TGTGCCAGCAGTGAAGCGGGGGGAGGGACCGCGGCGGATGAGCAGTTCTTC
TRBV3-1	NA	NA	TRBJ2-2	CASSQDMGAGELFF	TGTGCCAGCAGCCAAGATATGGGGGCCGGGGAGCTGTTTTTT
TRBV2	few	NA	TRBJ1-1	CASGVGANTEAFF	TGTGCCAGCGGTGTTGGGGCGAACACTGAAGCTTTCTTT
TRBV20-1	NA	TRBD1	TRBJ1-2	CSALREGQGNGYTF	TGCAGTGCTCTAAGAGAGGGACAGGGGAATGGCTACACCTTC
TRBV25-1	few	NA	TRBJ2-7	CASSAGPRQYEQYF	TGTGCCAGCAGTGCTGGGCCTCGGCAGTACGAGCAGTACTTC
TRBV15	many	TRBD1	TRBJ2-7	CATSRRAQGAYEQYF	TGTGCCACCAGCCGGAGGGCACAGGGGGCGTACGAGCAGTACTTC
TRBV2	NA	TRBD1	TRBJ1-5	CASSEGTGGSQPQHF	TGTGCCAGCAGTGAAGGGACAGGGGGAAGTCAGCCCCAGCATTTT
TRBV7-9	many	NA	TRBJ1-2	CASSQTSGGYYYGYTF	TGTGCCAGCAGCCAAACCTCGGGGGGGTACTACTATGGCTACACCTTC
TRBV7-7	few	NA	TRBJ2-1	CASSPDEYNEQFF	TGTGCCAGCAGCCCGGACGAATACAATGAGCAGTTCTTC
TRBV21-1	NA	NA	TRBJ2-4	CASSKGLAAAIQYF	TGTGCCAGCAGCAAAGGACTAGCGGCAGCCATTCAGTACTTC
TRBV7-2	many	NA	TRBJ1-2	CASSFGGGPGYTF	TGTGCCAGCAGCTTCGGAGGAGGACCCGGCTACACCTTC
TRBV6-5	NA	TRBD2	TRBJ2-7	CASSYSLAELSYEQYF	TGTGCCAGCAGTTACTCTCTAGCGGAACTCTCCTACGAGCAGTACTTC
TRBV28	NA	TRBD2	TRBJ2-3	CASSPLGLAGIPDTQYF	TGTGCCAGCAGTCCCCTGGGACTAGCGGGAATACCAGATACGCAGTATTTT
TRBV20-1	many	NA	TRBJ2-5	CSARRGFLETQYF	TGCAGTGCTAGAAGGGGGTTCTTGGAGACCCAGTACTTC
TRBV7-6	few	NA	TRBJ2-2	CASSRILPAANTGELFF	TGTGCCAGCAGCCGGATCCTCCCGGCAGCGAACACCGGGGAGCTGTTTTTT
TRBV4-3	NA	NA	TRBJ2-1	CTSSQEAGSSYNEQFF	TGCACCAGCAGCCAAGAAGCAGGGAGCTCCTACAATGAGCAGTTCTTC
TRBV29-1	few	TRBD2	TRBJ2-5	CSVGSGGGRETQYF	TGCAGCGTTGGAAGCGGGGGGGGGCGAGAGACCCAGTACTTC
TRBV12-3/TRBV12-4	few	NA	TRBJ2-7	CASSLEGRGYGEQYF	TGTGCCAGCAGTTTAGAGGGCCGGGGGTACGGGGAGCAGTACTTC
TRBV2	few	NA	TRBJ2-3	CASSKNPGLSTDTQYF	TGTGCCAGCAGTAAAAATCCGGGACTTAGCACAGATACGCAGTATTTT
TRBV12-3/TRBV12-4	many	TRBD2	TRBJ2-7	CASSRLAGYEQYF	TGTGCCAGCAGTCGACTAGCGGGCTACGAGCAGTACTTC
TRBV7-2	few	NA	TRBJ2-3	CASRGAGLSTDTQYF	TGTGCCAGCAGAGGGGCGGGTCTTAGCACAGATACGCAGTATTTT
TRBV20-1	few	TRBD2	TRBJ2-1	CSARTGTSGRAINEQFF	TGCAGTGCTAGAACCGGGACTAGCGGGAGGGCCATCAATGAGCAGTTCTTC
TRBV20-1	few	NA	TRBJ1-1	CSATLPLRGKAFF	TGCAGTGCTACACTACCCCTCCGGGGGAAAGCTTTCTTT
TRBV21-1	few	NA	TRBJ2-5	CASSPWDVKVQETQYF	TGTGCCAGCAGCCCCTGGGATGTCAAGGTCCAAGAGACCCAGTACTTC
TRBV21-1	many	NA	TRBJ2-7	CASSKDNLAYEQYF	TGTGCCAGCAGCAAAGATAACCTAGCCTACGAGCAGTACTTC
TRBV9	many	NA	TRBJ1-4	CASSDDSGATNEKLFF	TGTGCCAGCAGCGACGACAGCGGAGCAACTAATGAAAAACTGTTTTTT
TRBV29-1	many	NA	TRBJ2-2	CSVVTSSGELFF	TGCAGCGTTGTGACTAGTTCTGGGGAGCTGTTTTTT
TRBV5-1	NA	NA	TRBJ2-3	CASSLEVAARTDTQYF	TGCGCCAGCAGCTTGGAAGTAGCGGCCCGCACAGATACGCAGTATTTT
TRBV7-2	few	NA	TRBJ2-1	CASSLALESSYNEQFF	TGTGCCAGCAGCTTAGCGCTTGAGAGCTCCTACAATGAGCAGTTCTTC
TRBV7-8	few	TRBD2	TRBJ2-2	CASSFQRGGTNTGELFF	TGTGCCAGCAGCTTTCAGCGGGGGGGGACGAACACCGGGGAGCTGTTTTTT
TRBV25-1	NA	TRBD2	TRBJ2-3	CASSDRSGGRVDTQYF	TGTGCCAGCAGTGATCGTAGCGGGGGACGTGTGGATACGCAGTATTTT
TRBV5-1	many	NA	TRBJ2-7	CASSLGDRAYEQYF	TGCGCCAGCAGCTTGGGGGACCGTGCCTACGAGCAGTACTTC
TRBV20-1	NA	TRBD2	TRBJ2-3	CSARSGGPADTQYF	TGCAGTGCTAGGTCGGGAGGGCCCGCAGATACGCAGTATTTT
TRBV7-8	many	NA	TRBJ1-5	CASSLALRGDQPQHF	TGTGCCAGCAGCTTAGCGCTCCGGGGCGATCAGCCCCAGCATTTT
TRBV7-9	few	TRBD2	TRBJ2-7	CASSTKPLAGVSYEQYF	TGTGCCAGCAGCACGAAACCCCTAGCGGGAGTGTCCTACGAGCAGTACTTC
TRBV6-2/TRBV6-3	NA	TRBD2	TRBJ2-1	CASSYILAGVSYEQFF	TGTGCCAGCAGTTACATACTAGCGGGAGTATCTTATGAGCAGTTCTTC
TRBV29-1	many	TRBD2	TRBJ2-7	CSVELAGGPPYEQYF	TGCAGCGTTGAACTAGCGGGAGGGCCCCCCTACGAGCAGTACTTC
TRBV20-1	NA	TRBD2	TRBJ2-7	CSAILAGLNEQYF	TGCAGTGCTATACTAGCGGGGCTCAACGAGCAGTACTTC
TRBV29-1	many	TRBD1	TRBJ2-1	CSVNRDRGNEQFF	TGCAGCGTTAACCGGGACAGGGGCAATGAGCAGTTCTTC
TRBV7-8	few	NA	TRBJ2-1	CASSLEHLSSYNEQFF	TGTGCCAGCAGCTTAGAACACTTAAGCTCCTACAATGAGCAGTTCTTC
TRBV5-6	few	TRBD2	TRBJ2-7	CASSLGWGGEQYF	TGTGCCAGCAGCTTGGGTTGGGGGGGCGAGCAGTACTTC
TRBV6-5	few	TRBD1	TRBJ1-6	CASSQGDSPLHF	TGTGCCAGCAGCCAGGGGGATTCACCCCTCCACTTT